This T cell receptor beta chain derives from a study of shared T cell receptors in the human thymus. Libraries were prepared by immunoSEQ multiplex PCR; TCRdb keeps only in-frame clonotypes and omits some of them. In the table there are hundreds of thousands of clones, around 89% of which are singletons. In this sample, this clone turned up once. This sample also appeared in a second study, on human thymus T cells. This second study notes: Congenital heart defects were the reason for the corrective surgery that the donors, healthy Finnish infants, were having. The source of the thymus tissue was resections taken during corrective heart surgery. There appeared to be biased usage of V and J genes in thymic and blood repertoires. Thymic repertoires overlap heavily among unrelated individuals, related research has reported.

This TCR derives from a boy younger than two with a congenital heart defect. The sample consisted of thymocytes.

CDR3 loop: CASSCRVDTEAFF. CDR3 nucleotides: TGTGCCAGCAGTTGCAGGGTGGACACTGAAGCTTTCTTT. The chain employs TRBV27 and TRBJ1-1; possible D gene TRBD1, 5 bases. Trimming stripped 4 bases from V and 3 bases from J, with 9 bases between. This CDR3 spans 13 amino acids. Germline V gene lookup returns CDR1 MNHEY and CDR2 SMNVEV (reference sequence).